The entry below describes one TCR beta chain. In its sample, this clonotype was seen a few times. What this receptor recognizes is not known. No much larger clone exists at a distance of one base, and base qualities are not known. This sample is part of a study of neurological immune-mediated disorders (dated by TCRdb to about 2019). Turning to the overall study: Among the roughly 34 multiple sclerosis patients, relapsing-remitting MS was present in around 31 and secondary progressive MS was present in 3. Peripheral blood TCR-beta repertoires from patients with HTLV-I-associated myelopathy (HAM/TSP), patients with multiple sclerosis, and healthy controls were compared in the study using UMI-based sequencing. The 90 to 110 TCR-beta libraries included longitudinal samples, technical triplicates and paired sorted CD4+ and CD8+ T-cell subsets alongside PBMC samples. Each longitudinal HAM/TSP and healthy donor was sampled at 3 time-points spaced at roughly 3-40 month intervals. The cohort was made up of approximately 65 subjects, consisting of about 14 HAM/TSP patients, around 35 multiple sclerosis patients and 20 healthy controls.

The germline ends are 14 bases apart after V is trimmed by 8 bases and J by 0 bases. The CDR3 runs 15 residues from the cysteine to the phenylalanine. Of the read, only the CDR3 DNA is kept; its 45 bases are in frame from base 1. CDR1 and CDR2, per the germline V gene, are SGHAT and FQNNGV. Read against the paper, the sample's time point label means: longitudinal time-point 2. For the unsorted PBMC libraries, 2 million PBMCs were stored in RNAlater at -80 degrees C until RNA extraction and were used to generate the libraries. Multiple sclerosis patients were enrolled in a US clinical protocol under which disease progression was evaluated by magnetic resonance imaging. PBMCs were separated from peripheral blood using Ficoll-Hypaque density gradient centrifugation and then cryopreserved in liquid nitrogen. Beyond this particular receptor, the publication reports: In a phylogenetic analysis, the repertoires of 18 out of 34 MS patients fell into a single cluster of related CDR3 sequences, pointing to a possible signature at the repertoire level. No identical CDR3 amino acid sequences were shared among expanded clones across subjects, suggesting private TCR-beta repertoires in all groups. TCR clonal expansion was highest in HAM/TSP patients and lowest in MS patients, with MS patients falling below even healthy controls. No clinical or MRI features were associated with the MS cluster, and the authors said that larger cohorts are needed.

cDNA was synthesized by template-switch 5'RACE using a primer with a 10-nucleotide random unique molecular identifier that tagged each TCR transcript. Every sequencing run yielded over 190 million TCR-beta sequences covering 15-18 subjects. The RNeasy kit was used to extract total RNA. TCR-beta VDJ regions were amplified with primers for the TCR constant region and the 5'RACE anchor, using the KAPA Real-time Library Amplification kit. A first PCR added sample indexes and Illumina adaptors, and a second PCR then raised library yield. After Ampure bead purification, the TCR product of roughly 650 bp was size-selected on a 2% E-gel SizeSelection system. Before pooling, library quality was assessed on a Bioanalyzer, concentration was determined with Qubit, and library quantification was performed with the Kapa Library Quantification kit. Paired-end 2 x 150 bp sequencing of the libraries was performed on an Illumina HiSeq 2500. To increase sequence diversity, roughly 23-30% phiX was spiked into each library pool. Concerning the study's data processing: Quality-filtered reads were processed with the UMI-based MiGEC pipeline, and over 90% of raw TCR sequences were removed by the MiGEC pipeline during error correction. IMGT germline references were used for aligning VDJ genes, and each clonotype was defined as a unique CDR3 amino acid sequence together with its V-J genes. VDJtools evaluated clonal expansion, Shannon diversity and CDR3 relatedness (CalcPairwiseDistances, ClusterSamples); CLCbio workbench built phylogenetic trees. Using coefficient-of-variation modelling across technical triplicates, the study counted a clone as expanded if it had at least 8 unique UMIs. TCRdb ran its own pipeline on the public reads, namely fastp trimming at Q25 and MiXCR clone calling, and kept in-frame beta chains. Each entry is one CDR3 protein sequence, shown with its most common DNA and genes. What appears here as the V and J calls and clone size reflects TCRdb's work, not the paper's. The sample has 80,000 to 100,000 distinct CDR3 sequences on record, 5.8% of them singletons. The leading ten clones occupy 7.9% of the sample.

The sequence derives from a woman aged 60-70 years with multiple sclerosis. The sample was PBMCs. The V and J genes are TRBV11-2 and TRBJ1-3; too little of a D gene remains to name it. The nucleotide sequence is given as TGTGCCAGCTCCCCCCATGCCGTCTCTGGAAACACCATATATTTT. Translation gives CASSPHAVSGNTIYF.